Each of the 16 T cell receptor beta chains below was sequenced from the same sample in a study of identical twins. TCRdb called the 5' RACE reads again in MiXCR, with one record for every CDR3 protein. The sample holds around 470,000 distinct CDR3 sequences, approximately 15% seen once. These data also formed part of another study, on yellow fever vaccine responses in identical twins.

What was sequenced was CD4+ T cells sorted from blood. The receptors derive from a woman aged 18-29 years in good health.

This clonotype showed up many times. The rearrangement uses TRBV5-1 and TRBJ2-1; TRBD2 aligns across 11 bases. With V trimmed by 0 bases and J by 7 bases, 6 bases remained unmatched. The length of the CDR3 is 16 residues. Germline-derived CDR1 and CDR2 are SGHRS and YFSETQ. CDR3 residues: CASSLARGLAGNEQFF. The CDR3 nucleotides read TGCGCCAGCAGCTTGGCCCGAGGACTAGCGGGTAATGAGCAGTTCTTC.

This rearrangement joins TRBV20-1 to TRBJ2-1; possibly TRBD2 for D (7 bases). The CDR3 length is 12 residues. Germline V gives CDR1 DFQATT, CDR2 SNEGSKA (reference sequence). Trimming removed 3 bases from V and 8 bases from J, with 11 bases in between. The CDR3 region is CSASGGADEQFF. The CDR3 nucleotides read TGCAGTGCTAGTGGGGGGGCCGATGAGCAGTTCTTC.

This clonotype was recorded a few times. The J gene is TRBJ2-5, the V gene TRBV10-3; maybe TRBD2 (6 bases). CDR1 and CDR2 (germline): ENHRY, SYGVKD. The CDR3 length is 13 residues. Deletions cut 7 bases from V and 5 bases from J, with 14 bases between. The CDR3 reads CAIKEGLSETQYF. DNA of the CDR3: TGTGCCATCAAGGAGGGCCTGAGCGAGACCCAGTACTTC.

This chain joins TRBV24-1 and TRBJ2-6; D is possibly TRBD1 or TRBD2 (5 bases each). V lost 1 base to trimming and J lost 0 bases, with 6 bases between them. Germline values: CDR1 KGHDR, CDR2 SFDVKD. The CDR3 length is 16 residues. The CDR3 loop reads CATSDFGTSGANVLTF. CDR3 nucleotides: TGTGCCACCAGTGATTTCGGGACCTCTGGGGCCAACGTCCTGACTTTC.

The V gene is TRBV7-2, the J gene TRBJ2-7; the match to TRBD2 covers 8 bases. J lost 2 bases, V lost 4 bases, and 1 base had no gene match. The CDR3 length is 13 residues. Germline lookup yields CDR1 SGHTA and CDR2 FQGNSA. The chain's CDR3 is CASSWGLAYEQYF. The CDR3 DNA reads as TGTGCCAGCAGCTGGGGACTAGCCTACGAGCAGTACTTC.

This chain connects TRBV11-2 to TRBJ2-5; D is possibly TRBD1 (5 bases). Trimming took 3 bases from V and 5 from J, leaving 22 bases between them. The CDR3 length is 17 residues. Looked up from germline, CDR1 is SGHAT and CDR2 is FQNNGV. CDR3 bases: TGTGCCAGCAGCTTCACACAAGACAGCTGGGGCATCGAGACCCAGTACTTC. Amino acids: CASSFTQDSWGIETQYF.

This clonotype was seen more than once but under ten times. J is TRBJ1-1 and V is TRBV11-2; the D gene is possibly TRBD1 (5 bases). CDR1 is SGHAT and CDR2 is FQNNGV in the germline V gene. With 2 bases removed from V and 7 bases from J, the gap between germline ends came to 23 bases. This CDR3 is built from 17 residues. CDR3: CASSLKEPGRAPVEAFF. In DNA form, the CDR3 reads TGTGCCAGCAGCTTAAAGGAACCTGGCAGGGCACCTGTTGAAGCTTTCTTT.

This clonotype turned up a few times. The genes are TRBV10-1 and TRBJ2-5; D call uncertain. This CDR3 contains 16 residues. Per germline, CDR1 WNHNN and CDR2 SYGVQD (reference sequence). V lost 2 bases to trimming and J lost 0 bases, with 13 bases between them. The CDR3 nucleotides are TGCGCCAGCAGTGAGCTCAGTCAGAGGAACCAAGAGACCCAGTACTTC. It specifies CASSELSQRNQETQYF.

This rearrangement joins TRBV4-1 to TRBJ2-5; possibly TRBD1 for D (5 bases). Looked up from germline, CDR1 is MGHRA and CDR2 is YSYEKL. Trimming took 0 bases from V and 5 from J, leaving 16 bases between them. The CDR3 contains 16 residues. The DNA of the CDR3 is TGCGCCAGCAGCCAAGATGGAGAGGCAGGGTGGGAGACCCAGTACTTC. Translated, it gives CASSQDGEAGWETQYF.

The table lists this clonotype with a few counts. The gene calls are TRBV3-1 and TRBJ1-6, with no clear D. This CDR3 comprises 11 residues. Trimming cost V 2 bases and J 7 bases, with 0 bases left between them. Germline V gives CDR1 LGHDT, CDR2 YNNKEL (reference sequence). As DNA, the CDR3 is TGTGCCAGCAGCCAAAATTCACCCCTCCACTTT. Its protein is CASSQNSPLHF.

V usage is TRBV4-3 and J usage is TRBJ2-2, with 7 bases matching TRBD1. There are 15 residues in the CDR3. V shed 8 bases, J shed 0 bases, and the junction held 6 bases outside the gene matches. Germline V lookup: CDR1 LGHNA, CDR2 YSLEER. The CDR3 DNA is TGCGCCAGCCTTAACGGGACAGCGAACACCGGGGAGCTGTTTTTT. Encoded protein: CASLNGTANTGELFF.

This clonotype was seen a handful of times. The genes are TRBV7-8 and TRBJ2-7; D perhaps matches TRBD2 (5 bases). Trimming took 6 bases from V and 6 from J, leaving 21 bases between them. Germline-derived CDR1 and CDR2 are SGHVS and FQNEAQ. CDR3 length equals 15 residues. The CDR3 DNA is TGTGCCAGCAGGGGCCCGGGAAGGGAACTGGGCGAGCAGTACTTC. Amino acid sequence: CASRGPGRELGEQYF.

The sample holds a few counts of this clonotype. The chain combines TRBV5-1 with TRBJ2-7; TRBD2 might be the D (5 bases). The V and J ends lost 4 bases and 1 base respectively, with 18 bases between them. The CDR3 has 16 residues. Looked up from germline, CDR1 is SGHRS and CDR2 is YFSETQ. The CDR3 bases are TGCGCCAGCAGCCGAGGAGCGGAATTGTTTTCCTACGAGCAGTACTTC. Encoded protein: CASSRGAELFSYEQYF.

This clonotype came up many times. J is TRBJ2-1 and V is TRBV12-3 or TRBV12-4; no reliable D call. CDR3 length: 14 amino acids. Deletions cut 6 bases from V and 4 bases from J, with 13 bases between. This CDR3 is CASSPWRRYNEQFF. The DNA for the CDR3 is TGTGCCAGCAGCCCATGGCGTCGATACAATGAGCAGTTCTTC.

The chain has TRBV6-5 and TRBJ1-4, with a possible D match to TRBD1 (5 bases). Trimming shortened V by 4 bases and J by 0 bases, and 12 bases separated the two germline ends. The germline CDR1 and CDR2 sequences are MNHEY and SVGAGI. This CDR3 is 16 amino acids long. The CDR3 nucleotides read TGTGCCAGCAGTTTGACTACGACAGCAACTAATGAAAAACTGTTTTTT. It encodes CASSLTTTATNEKLFF.

V and J are TRBV20-1 and TRBJ1-2, with 8 nucleotides matching TRBD1. The CDR3 consists of 12 residues. J gave up 7 bases and V 6 bases, and 7 bases lay outside the gene matches. From germline, CDR1 is DFQATT and CDR2 SNEGSKA (reference sequence). The CDR3 sequence: CSARQGQGGYTF. CDR3 nucleotides: TGCAGTGCCAGACAGGGGCAAGGTGGCTACACCTTC.